This T cell receptor beta chain is from a study of beta chain features in type 1 diabetes. Study outcomes and limitations: Compared with healthy donors, patients appeared to share more similar naive, central memory and regulatory TCRB repertoires.

A word on this clone: Its antigen is currently unknown.

The CDR3 totals 16 residues. The authors reverse transcribed all of the isolated RNA, so sequencing captured expressed TCRB transcripts. The assay was immunoSEQ multiplex PCR, and TCRdb's table has in-frame clones only and misses some. Of a few hundred thousand clones in the sample, about 12% were seen once. The receptor comes from a man aged 18 to 35 in good health. Sample: naive CD4+ T cells from blood. The chain is built from TRBV21-1 and TRBJ2-7; the DNA was not compared with TRBD1, the D call given in the table. TRBV21-1 is a known pseudogene. The CDR3 nucleotides are TGTGCCAGCAGCGGACCAGACAGGGCATACTCCTACGAGCAGTACTTC. Its protein is CASSGPDRAYSYEQYF.